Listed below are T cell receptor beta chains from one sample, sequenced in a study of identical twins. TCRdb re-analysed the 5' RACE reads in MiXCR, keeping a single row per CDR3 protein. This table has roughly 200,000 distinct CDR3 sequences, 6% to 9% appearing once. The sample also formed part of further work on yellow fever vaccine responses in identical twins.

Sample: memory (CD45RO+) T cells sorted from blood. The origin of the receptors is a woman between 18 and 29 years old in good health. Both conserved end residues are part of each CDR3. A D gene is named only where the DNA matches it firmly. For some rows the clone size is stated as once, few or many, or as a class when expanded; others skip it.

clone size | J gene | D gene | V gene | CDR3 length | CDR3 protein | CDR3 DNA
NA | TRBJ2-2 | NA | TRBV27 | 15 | CASSLLTRNTGELFF | TGTGCCAGCAGTTTATTGACTAGGAACACCGGGGAGCTGTTTTTT
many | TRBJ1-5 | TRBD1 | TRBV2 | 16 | CASSEGQGATGQPQHF | TGTGCCAGCAGTGAGGGACAGGGGGCTACTGGGCAGCCCCAGCATTTT
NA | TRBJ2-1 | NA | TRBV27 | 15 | CASSPPGRHYNEQFF | TGTGCCAGCAGTCCCCCTGGCAGGCATTACAATGAGCAGTTCTTC
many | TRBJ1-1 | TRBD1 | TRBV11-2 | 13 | CASSSRDRYEAFF | TGTGCCAGCAGCTCCCGGGACAGATATGAAGCTTTCTTT
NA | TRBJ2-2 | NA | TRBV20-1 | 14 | CSAREVSPTGELFF | TGCAGTGCTAGGGAGGTATCACCCACCGGGGAGCTGTTTTTT
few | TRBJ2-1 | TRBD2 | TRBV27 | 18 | CASSLASGMGFSYNEQFF | TGTGCCAGCAGTTTGGCTAGCGGGATGGGATTCTCCTACAATGAGCAGTTCTTC
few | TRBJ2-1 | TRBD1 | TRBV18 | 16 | CASSPGTGAGDNEQFF | TGTGCCAGCTCACCGGGGACAGGGGCCGGGGACAATGAGCAGTTCTTC
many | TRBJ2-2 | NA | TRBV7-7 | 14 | CASSSRRGAGELFF | TGTGCTAGCAGTTCAAGGCGAGGGGCCGGGGAGCTGTTTTTT
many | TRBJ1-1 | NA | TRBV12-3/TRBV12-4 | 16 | CASSWTDGILDTEAFF | TGTGCCAGCAGTTGGACGGATGGAATCTTAGACACTGAAGCTTTCTTT
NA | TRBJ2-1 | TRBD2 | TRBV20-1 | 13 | CSARVPILAGVFF | TGCAGTGCTAGAGTCCCCATACTAGCGGGGGTCTTCTTC
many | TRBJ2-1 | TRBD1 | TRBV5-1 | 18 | CASSLRLGGQGNNNEQFF | TGCGCCAGCAGCTTGAGGTTGGGGGGACAGGGTAACAACAATGAGCAGTTCTTC
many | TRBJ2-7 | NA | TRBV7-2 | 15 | CASSLAERSSYEQYF | TGTGCCAGCAGCTTAGCGGAGCGCTCTTCCTACGAGCAGTACTTC
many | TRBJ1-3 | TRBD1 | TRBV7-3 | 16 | CASSSSGQLSGNTIYF | TGTGCCAGCAGCTCCTCGGGACAGCTCTCTGGAAACACCATATATTTT
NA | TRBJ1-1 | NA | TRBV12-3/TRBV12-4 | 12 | CASSSSGVEAFF | TGTGCCAGCAGTTCATCCGGCGTTGAAGCTTTCTTT
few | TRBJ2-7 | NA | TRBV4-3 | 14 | CASSRSGFGYEQYF | TGCGCCAGCAGCCGGTCAGGGTTCGGCTACGAGCAGTACTTC
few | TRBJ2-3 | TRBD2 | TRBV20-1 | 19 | CSAGPAAGGPSTAPDTQYF | TGCAGTGCTGGCCCTGCAGCGGGAGGGCCGAGTACAGCCCCAGATACGCAGTATTTT
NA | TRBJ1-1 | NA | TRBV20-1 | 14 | CSARVPGMNTEAFF | TGCAGTGCTAGAGTACCGGGTATGAACACTGAAGCTTTCTTT
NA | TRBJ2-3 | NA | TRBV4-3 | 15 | CASSQLQGGGDTQYF | TGCGCCAGCAGCCAACTCCAGGGGGGAGGGGATACGCAGTATTTT
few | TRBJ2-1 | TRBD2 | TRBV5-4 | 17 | CASSGTSGGARVNEQFF | TGTGCCAGCAGCGGGACTAGCGGGGGGGCCCGCGTAAATGAGCAGTTCTTC
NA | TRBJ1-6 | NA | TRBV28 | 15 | CASSLGPGLRSPLHF | TGTGCCAGCAGTTTAGGCCCAGGTCTGCGTTCACCCCTCCACTTT
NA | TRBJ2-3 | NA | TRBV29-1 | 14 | CSVAKRVGTDTQYF | TGCAGCGTCGCAAAAAGGGTGGGCACAGATACGCAGTATTTT
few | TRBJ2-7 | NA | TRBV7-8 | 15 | CASSLAGGKPHEQYF | TGTGCCAGCAGCTTAGCCGGGGGTAAACCCCACGAGCAGTACTTC
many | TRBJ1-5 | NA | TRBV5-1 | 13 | CASSLESNQPQHF | TGCGCCAGCAGCTTGGAGAGCAATCAGCCCCAGCATTTT
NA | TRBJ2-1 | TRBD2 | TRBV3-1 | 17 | CASSQDRQGGSYNEQFF | TGTGCCAGCAGCCAAGATCGGCAGGGAGGGTCCTACAATGAGCAGTTCTTC
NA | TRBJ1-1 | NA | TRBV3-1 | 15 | CAIRDTRNKNTEAFF | TGTGCCATCAGGGACACCCGTAATAAGAACACTGAAGCTTTCTTT
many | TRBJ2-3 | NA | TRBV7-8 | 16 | CASSLLTERLTDTQYF | TGTGCCAGCAGCTTACTGACGGAGCGCCTCACAGATACGCAGTATTTT
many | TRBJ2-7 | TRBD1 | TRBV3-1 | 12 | CASSQGAGTGHF | TGTGCCAGCAGCCAAGGCGCCGGGACAGGTCACTTC
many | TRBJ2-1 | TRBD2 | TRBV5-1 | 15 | CASSFSGTSGGEQFF | TGCGCCAGCAGCTTCTCCGGGACTAGCGGGGGTGAGCAGTTCTTC
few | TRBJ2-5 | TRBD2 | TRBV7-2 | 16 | CASSLGLVGGQETQYF | TGTGCCAGCAGCTTAGGTTTGGTGGGGGGGCAAGAGACCCAGTACTTC
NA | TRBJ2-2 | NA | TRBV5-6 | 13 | CASSWRGTGELFF | TGTGCCAGCAGCTGGCGGGGCACCGGGGAGCTGTTTTTT
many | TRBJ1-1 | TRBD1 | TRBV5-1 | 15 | CASGRDSAPGTEAFF | TGCGCCAGCGGCCGGGACAGCGCTCCGGGCACTGAAGCTTTCTTT
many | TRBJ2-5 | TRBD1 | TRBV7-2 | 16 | CASSLALGTGGETQYF | TGTGCCAGCAGCTTAGCCCTAGGGACAGGGGGAGAGACCCAGTACTTC
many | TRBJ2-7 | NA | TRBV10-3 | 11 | CAISESLEQYF | TGTGCCATCAGTGAGAGCCTCGAGCAGTACTTC
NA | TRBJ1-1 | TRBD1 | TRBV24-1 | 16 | CATSERPDRANTEAFF | TGTGCCACCAGTGAACGTCCGGACAGGGCGAACACTGAAGCTTTCTTT
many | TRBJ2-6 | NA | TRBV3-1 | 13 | CASLTPGANVLTF | TGTGCCAGCCTTACGCCTGGGGCCAACGTCCTGACTTTC
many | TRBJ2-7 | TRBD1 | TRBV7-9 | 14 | CASSLRTGVGEQYF | TGTGCCAGCAGCTTAAGGACAGGGGTGGGCGAGCAGTACTTC
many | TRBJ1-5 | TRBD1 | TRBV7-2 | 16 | CASSSTGRLGNQPQHF | TGTGCCAGCAGCTCGACAGGGCGGTTAGGCAATCAGCCCCAGCATTTT
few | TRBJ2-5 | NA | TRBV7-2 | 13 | CASSLGKGETQYF | TGTGCCAGCAGCTTAGGAAAGGGGGAGACCCAGTACTTC
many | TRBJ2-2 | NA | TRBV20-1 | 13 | CSARAANTGELFF | TGCAGTGCTAGAGCCGCGAACACCGGGGAGCTGTTTTTT
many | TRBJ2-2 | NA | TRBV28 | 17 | CASNSWTAAEDTGELFF | TGTGCCAGCAACTCCTGGACAGCCGCTGAAGACACCGGGGAGCTGTTTTTT
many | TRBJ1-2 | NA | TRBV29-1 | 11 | CSVGHSQGYTF | TGCAGCGTTGGACATAGTCAGGGCTACACCTTC
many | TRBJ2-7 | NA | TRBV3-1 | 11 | CASSQGVEQYF | TGTGCCAGCAGCCAGGGGGTCGAGCAGTACTTC
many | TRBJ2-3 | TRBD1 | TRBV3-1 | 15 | CASSPGTGHTDTQYF | TGTGCCAGCAGCCCCGGGACAGGGCACACAGATACGCAGTATTTT
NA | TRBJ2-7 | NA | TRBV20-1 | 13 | CSANRDGGDEQYF | TGCAGTGCTAACCGGGACGGTGGCGACGAGCAGTACTTC
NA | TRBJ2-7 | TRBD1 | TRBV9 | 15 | CASSETGTGTTEQYF | TGTGCCAGCAGCGAAACCGGGACAGGGACTACCGAGCAGTACTTC
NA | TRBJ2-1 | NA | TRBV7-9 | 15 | CASSFWPPGYNEQFF | TGTGCCAGCAGCTTTTGGCCTCCGGGCTACAATGAGCAGTTCTTC
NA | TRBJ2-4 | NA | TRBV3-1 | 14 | CASSQAIAKNIQYF | TGTGCCAGCAGCCAAGCAATCGCCAAAAACATTCAGTACTTC
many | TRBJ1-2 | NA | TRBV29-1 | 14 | CSVELTGSGYGYTF | TGCAGCGTAGAACTAACAGGGTCGGGCTATGGCTACACCTTC
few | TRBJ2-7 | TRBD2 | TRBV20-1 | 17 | CSATLTEHSGSSYEQYF | TGCAGTGCTACCCTAACTGAGCATAGCGGGAGCTCCTACGAGCAGTACTTC
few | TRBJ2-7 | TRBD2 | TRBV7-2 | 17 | CASSSRRGGTSREEQYF | TGTGCCAGCAGCTCCCGCCGGGGGGGGACTAGCAGAGAAGAGCAGTACTTC
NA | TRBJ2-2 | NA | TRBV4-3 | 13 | CASSQTRSGELFF | TGCGCCAGCAGCCAGACAAGGTCCGGGGAGCTGTTTTTT
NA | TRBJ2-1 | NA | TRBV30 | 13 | CAWTYRADNEQFF | TGTGCCTGGACCTACAGGGCGGACAATGAGCAGTTCTTC
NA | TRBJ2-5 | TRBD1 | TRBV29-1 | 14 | CSAPGQGGGETQYF | TGCAGCGCCCCGGGACAGGGTGGGGGGGAGACCCAGTACTTC